This T cell receptor (beta chain) was profiled in a study of siplizumab effects on memory and regulatory T cells. CDR3 length equals 14 residues. V was pared by 4 bases and J by 5 bases, with 12 bases between. CDR1 SGHNT and CDR2 YYREEE come from the germline V gene (reference sequence). TCRdb's table, derived via immunoSEQ multiplex PCR, lists solely in-frame clones and lacks some. Among about 120,000 clones listed, roughly 94% were seen once. Sequencing was carried out using non-Treg CD4+ T cells sorted from blood. This sequence was found in a human donor in good health. The J gene is TRBJ2-2, the V gene TRBV5-4; D possibly corresponds to TRBD2 (6 bases). The CDR3 nucleotides read TGTGCCAGCAGCCGGGAGTGGGGAACCGGGGAGCTGTTTTTT. It translates to CASSREWGTGELFF. Full variable domain (outside the CDR3, taken from reference TRBV5-4 and TRBJ2-2): ETGVTQSPTHLIKTRGQQVTLRCSSQSGHNTVSWYQQALGQGPQFIFQYYREEENGRGNFPPRFSGLQFPNYSSELNVNALELDDSALYLCASSREWGTGELFFGEGSRLTVL.